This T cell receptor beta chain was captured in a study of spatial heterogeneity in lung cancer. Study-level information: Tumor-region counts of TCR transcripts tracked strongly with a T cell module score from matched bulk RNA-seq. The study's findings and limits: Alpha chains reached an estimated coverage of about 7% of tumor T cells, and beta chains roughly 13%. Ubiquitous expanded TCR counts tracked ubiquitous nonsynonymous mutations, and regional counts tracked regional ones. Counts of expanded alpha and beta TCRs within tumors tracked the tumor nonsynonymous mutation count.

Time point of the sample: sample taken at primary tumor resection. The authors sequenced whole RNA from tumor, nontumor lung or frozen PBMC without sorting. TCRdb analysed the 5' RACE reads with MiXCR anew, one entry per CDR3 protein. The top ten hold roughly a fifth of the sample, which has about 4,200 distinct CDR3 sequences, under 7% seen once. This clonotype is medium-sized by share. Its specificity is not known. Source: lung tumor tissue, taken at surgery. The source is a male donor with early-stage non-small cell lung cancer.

DNA of the CDR3: TGTGCCAGCAGCTTATGGACAGGCTTCCTCCGCGACCACTACGAGCAGTACTTC. It codes for CASSLWTGFLRDHYEQYF. The rearrangement links TRBV7-9 to TRBJ2-7; 7 bases align to TRBD1. Trimming took 2 bases from V and 3 from J; bases not matched to a gene: 16. The CDR3 consists of 18 residues. Germline loops: CDR1 SEHNR, CDR2 FQNEAQ (reference sequence).